This T cell receptor (beta chain) was captured in a study of control samples from healthy donors and cancer patients (dated by TCRdb to 2018 to 2020). V is cut by 1 base and J by 7 bases, and the space between the germline ends is 8 bases. The CDR3 measures 12 amino acids from cysteine to phenylalanine. Only the CDR3 region is kept as DNA, spanning 36 bases read in frame from base 1. CDR1 LNHNV and CDR2 YYDKDF are derived from the germline V gene (reference sequence). On this clone itself: Its antigen remains unidentified. Base quality data are lacking; no much larger clone is found one base away.

Receptor amplification or capture employed the immunoSEQ multiplex PCR assay. As stored in TCRdb, this immuneACCESS dataset retains in-frame rearrangements with V and J assigned. A fraction of the clones does not appear; measured against another copy, unresolved V genes explain less than half of the discrepancy, and the remainder lacks a known reason. For this sample the table gives roughly 150,000 clones, of which about 93% were detected only once. The ten largest clones take up more than 2% of the sample. Sequenced sample: blood. The sequence is built from TRBV15 and TRBJ2-7, with the D segment possibly TRBD1 or TRBD2, each aligning over 5 bases. The sequence derives from a man aged 50-59 years in good health. The DNA is as follows: TGTGCCACCAGCAGAGTTGGGACGGAGCAGTACTTC. Its product reads: CATSRVGTEQYF.